What follows are 16 T cell receptor beta chains derived from one specimen sequenced in a study of OX40 agonist ivuxolimab in advanced cancers. Profiled with immunoSEQ multiplex PCR; TCRdb holds only in-frame clones, not every one. The sample yields approximately 60,000 clones, roughly 82% seen once. Sequencing used CD4+ or CD8+ T cells sorted from blood, obtained in a trial of the OX40 agonist ivuxolimab. These receptor sequences come from an adult with an advanced solid tumor such as melanoma, head and neck, liver or kidney cancer.

This clone has more than one count but fewer than ten. The J gene is TRBJ1-1, the V gene TRBV5-4, with 7 bases fitting TRBD1. V shed 0 bases and J 4 bases; nucleotides not matched to a gene: 0. Germline CDR1 is SGHNT and CDR2 is YYREEE (reference sequence). The CDR3 has 13 residues. CDR3 in DNA: TGTGCCAGCAGCTTGGGGACAGGCACTGAAGCTTTCTTT. Translating it yields CASSLGTGTEAFF.

V gene TRBV7-8 combines with J gene TRBJ2-7, with D maybe TRBD1 (6 bases). This CDR3 has 14 residues. The germline V gene has CDR1 SGHVS and CDR2 FQNEAQ. Trimming stripped 3 bases from V and 4 bases from J, with 13 bases between. The CDR3 region is CASSLVQGPYEQYF. CDR3 coding DNA: TGTGCCAGCAGCTTGGTGCAGGGGCCATACGAGCAGTACTTC.

The chain joins TRBV7-8 to TRBJ2-2, with TRBD1 matching 9 bases. Germline V gives CDR1 SGHVS, CDR2 FQNEAQ. With 5 bases clipped from V and 4 bases from J, the junction kept 5 bases outside the gene matches. CDR3 length: 15 amino acids. CDR3 loop: CASSMGQGGTGELFF. The CDR3 DNA reads TGTGCCAGCAGCATGGGACAGGGTGGCACCGGGGAGCTGTTTTTT.

V and J are TRBV7-2 and TRBJ1-2, with 9 nucleotides matching TRBD1. Trimming at V came to 6 bases and at J to 2 bases, leaving 10 bases not matched to a gene. Germline V gene data show CDR1 as SGHTA and CDR2 as FQGNSA. This CDR3 spans 16 amino acids. The CDR3 DNA sequence: TGTGCCAGCAGGCCCGTAGGGACAGGGAGCAACTATGGCTACACCTTC. Translating it yields CASRPVGTGSNYGYTF.

The chain carries TRBV5-6 and TRBJ2-6; D ambiguous. The CDR3 totals 13 residues. Deletions cut 0 bases from V and 4 bases from J, with 2 bases between. Germline values: CDR1 SGHDT, CDR2 YYEEEE. CDR3 sequence: CASSLVGANVLTF. The DNA for the CDR3 is TGTGCCAGCAGCTTGGTCGGGGCCAACGTCCTGACTTTC.

The chain employs TRBV25-1 and TRBJ2-1; D is undetermined. The CDR3 consists of 12 residues. V was pared by 2 bases and J by 6 bases, with 5 bases between. Germline loops: CDR1 MGHDK, CDR2 SYGVNS. CDR3 amino acids: CASSEALNEQFF. CDR3 nucleotides: TGTGCCAGCAGTGAAGCCCTCAATGAGCAGTTCTTC.

The rearrangement joins TRBV29-1 to TRBJ2-7; 8 bases line up with TRBD1. The CDR3 length is 13 residues. Germline values: CDR1 SQVTM, CDR2 ANQGSEA. Germline trimming cut 2 bases from V and 2 bases from J; bases unmatched to any gene: 2. The CDR3 DNA reads as TGCAGCGTTGAAATGGACAGGGCCTACGAGCAGTACTTC. Encoded protein: CSVEMDRAYEQYF.

The chain couples TRBV5-1 to TRBJ2-2; no clear D. This CDR3 has 15 amino acids. The V gene's germline CDR1 is SGHRS and CDR2 YFSETQ. Trimming pared 3 bases from V and 1 base from J, leaving 10 bases between. In nucleotides, the CDR3 is TGCGCCAGCAGCTCAGGTAGTTGGAACACCGGGGAGCTGTTTTTT. Translated: CASSSGSWNTGELFF.

The chain is built from TRBV5-5 and TRBJ1-3, with 7 bases lining up with TRBD1. Germline V gene sequence: CDR1 SGHKS, CDR2 YYEKEE (reference sequence). V was clipped by 4 bases and J by 0 bases; unmatched bases: 4. The CDR3 covers 15 residues. The CDR3, as DNA: TGTGCCAGCAGCCCACAGGGGCTCTCTGGAAACACCATATATTTT. Encoded protein: CASSPQGLSGNTIYF.

At least ten counts were recorded for this clone. The genes are TRBV25-1 and TRBJ2-5; 10 bases align to TRBD2. The ends lost 7 bases at V and 5 bases at J; junction bases unmatched: 4. The CDR3 consists of 13 residues. CDR1 MGHDK and CDR2 SYGVNS come from the germline V gene. CDR3 residues: CASKREGLETQYF. DNA for the CDR3: TGTGCCAGCAAGCGGGAGGGCCTGGAGACCCAGTACTTC. Full variable domain (rest looked up from reference TRBV25-1 and TRBJ2-5): EADIYQTPRYLVIGTGKKITLECSQTMGHDKMYWYQQDPGMELHLIHYSYGVNSTEKGDLSSESTVSRIRTEHFPLTLESARPSHTSQYLCASKREGLETQYFGPGTRLLVL.

The J gene is TRBJ1-2, the V gene TRBV5-1; TRBD1 matches at 9 bases. The junction had 1 base not matched to a gene; V was cut back by 6 bases and J by 4 bases. In germline, CDR1 is SGHRS, CDR2 YFSETQ. The CDR3 runs 12 residues. The CDR3 coding sequence is TGCGCCAGCACGGACAGGGGCTATGGCTACACCTTC. Protein: CASTDRGYGYTF.

The J gene is TRBJ2-1, the V gene TRBV10-2; TRBD1 agrees at 10 bases. From germline, CDR1 is WSHSY and CDR2 SAAADI. Trimming removed 5 bases from V and 3 bases from J; junction bases left unmatched: 4. The CDR3 runs to 15 residues. The CDR3 region has the DNA TGCGCCAGCAGTCGACAGGGGGCGGGCTACAATGAGCAGTTCTTC. It encodes CASSRQGAGYNEQFF.

The chain is built from TRBV7-6 and TRBJ1-5, with unresolved D. This CDR3 spans 13 amino acids. V lost 0 bases and J 4 bases, leaving 4 bases between the germline ends. The V gene's germline CDR1 is SGHVS and CDR2 FNYEAQ. This CDR3 is CASSLAANQPQHF. The CDR3 nucleotides are TGTGCCAGCAGCTTAGCCGCGAATCAGCCCCAGCATTTT.

This clone was recorded many times. The gene calls are TRBV28 and TRBJ1-2, with 9 bases identical to TRBD1. Germline values: CDR1 MDHEN, CDR2 SYDVKM. The CDR3 is 14 residues long. Germline trimming cut 10 bases from V and 6 bases from J; bases unmatched to any gene: 12. CDR3 DNA sequence: TGTGCCACACCGGGACAGGGAAGATCGGATGGCTACACCTTC. Encoded protein: CATPGQGRSDGYTF.

CDR3 in amino acids: CASSKGQSNEKLFF. DNA of the CDR3: TGTGCCAGTAGTAAGGGACAGAGTAATGAAAAACTGTTTTTT. The chain employs TRBV19 and TRBJ1-4, with 7 bases identical to TRBD1. V trimming: 4 bases; J trimming: 4 bases; junction bases outside the gene matches: 3. CDR3 length: 14 residues. The germline V gene encodes CDR1 LNHDA and CDR2 SQIVND (reference sequence).

This clone was recorded only once. The CDR3 protein is CASSQVGLPNTEAFF. In DNA form, the CDR3 reads TGCGCCAGCAGCCAAGTAGGACTTCCGAACACTGAAGCTTTCTTT. This sequence joins TRBV4-3 and TRBJ1-1; D ambiguous. V was trimmed by 1 base and J by 1 base, leaving 10 bases between them. The CDR3 consists of 15 residues. CDR1 is LGHNA and CDR2 is YSLEER in the germline V gene.